This TCR beta chain was retrieved from a study of lymphopenia after photon versus proton radiotherapy. The study, taken as a whole, reports: Larger post-nadir TCR diversity loss correlated inversely with survival in deceased patients. Authors raise, but do not show, better survival with proton therapy. Oligoclonal CD8+ Temra expansion after nadir drove photon patients' diversity drop.

As to this clone: Its target is not known.

The CDR3 is 14 amino acids. Losses at the gene ends were 5 bases for V and 8 bases for J; bases not matched to a gene: 9. In germline, CDR1 is MNHEY, CDR2 SVGAGI. The protocol was immunoSEQ multiplex PCR, while the TCRdb copy is restricted to in-frame clones and leaves out a portion. The sample yields roughly 25,000 clones, over 80% seen once. This chain connects TRBV6-5 to TRBJ2-1; 7 bases line up with TRBD2. This TCR was recovered from a woman aged 70-85 years with pancreatic cancer. The sample in question was peripheral blood, obtained from a patient treated with proton-based radiotherapy. The CDR3 here is CASSPRDGGYEQFF. Here the CDR3 DNA reads TGTGCCAGCAGTCCCCGGGACGGGGGGTATGAGCAGTTCTTC.